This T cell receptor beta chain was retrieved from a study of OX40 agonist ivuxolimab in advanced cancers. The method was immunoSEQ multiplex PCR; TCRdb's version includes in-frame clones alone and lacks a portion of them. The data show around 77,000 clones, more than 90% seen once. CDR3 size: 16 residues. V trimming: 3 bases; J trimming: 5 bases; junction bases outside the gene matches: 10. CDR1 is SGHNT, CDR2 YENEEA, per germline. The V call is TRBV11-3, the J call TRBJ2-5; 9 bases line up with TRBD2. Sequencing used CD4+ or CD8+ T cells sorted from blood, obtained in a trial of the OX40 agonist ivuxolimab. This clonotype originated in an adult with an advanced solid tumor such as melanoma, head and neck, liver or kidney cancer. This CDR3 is CASSFSSSGKGETQYF. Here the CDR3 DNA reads TGTGCCAGCAGCTTTAGCTCTAGCGGGAAAGGCGAGACCCAGTACTTC.